The present TCR beta chain was sequenced within a study of T-cell reconstitution after alpha-beta-depleted transplantation in children. Looked up from germline, CDR1 is MNHEY and CDR2 is SMNVEV (reference sequence). The junction had 5 bases not matched to a gene; V was cut back by 2 bases and J by 7 bases. CDR3 size: 15 residues. Unique molecular identifiers featured in how the TCRbeta library was prepared. MiXCR, applied by TCRdb to the PCR reads, yields one record per CDR3 protein. This repertoire shows approximately 510,000 distinct CDR3 sequences, about a sixth found once; its top ten account for about 3.1%.

This TCR was sampled from a human donor who donated a stem cell graft to a child with acute lymphoblastic leukemia. The sample here was PBMCs from the stem cell graft donor, taken from the stem cell graft. V is TRBV27 and J is TRBJ1-3; 10 bases map to TRBD1. This CDR3 reads CASSLRQGAGNTIYF. The CDR3, as DNA: TGTGCCAGCAGTTTAAGACAGGGGGCAGGGAACACCATATATTTT.